This TCR beta chain originates from a study of graft-versus-host responses after intestinal transplantation. Study-level background: Those transplanted obtained multivisceral, liver-intestinal, or isolated intestinal grafts. Anti-thymocyte globulin served as induction for all recipients, who then took tacrolimus and steroids for roughly 3 years.

Study-level results: Recipient bone marrow held GvH clones, some seen earlier in ileum or blood.

Germline assignment: CDR1 SGHRS and CDR2 YFSETQ. This CDR3 is 15 amino acids long. V gave up 2 bases and J gave up 2 bases; unmatched junction bases: 4. Method: immunoSEQ multiplex PCR; TCRdb's copy keeps in-frame clones and lacks some. The sample yields approximately 74,000 clones, approximately 92% seen once. Concerning this clone itself: The antigen is unknown.

The sequence was collected from a human patient who received an intestinal transplant, so some T cells may come from the graft donor. V is TRBV5-1 and J is TRBJ1-3; 7 bases align to TRBD1. Sequencing used PBMCs, obtained 98 days after intestinal transplantation. The CDR3 reads CASSLTGVPGNTIYF. In nucleotides, the CDR3 is TGCGCCAGCAGCTTAACAGGGGTTCCTGGAAACACCATATATTTT.